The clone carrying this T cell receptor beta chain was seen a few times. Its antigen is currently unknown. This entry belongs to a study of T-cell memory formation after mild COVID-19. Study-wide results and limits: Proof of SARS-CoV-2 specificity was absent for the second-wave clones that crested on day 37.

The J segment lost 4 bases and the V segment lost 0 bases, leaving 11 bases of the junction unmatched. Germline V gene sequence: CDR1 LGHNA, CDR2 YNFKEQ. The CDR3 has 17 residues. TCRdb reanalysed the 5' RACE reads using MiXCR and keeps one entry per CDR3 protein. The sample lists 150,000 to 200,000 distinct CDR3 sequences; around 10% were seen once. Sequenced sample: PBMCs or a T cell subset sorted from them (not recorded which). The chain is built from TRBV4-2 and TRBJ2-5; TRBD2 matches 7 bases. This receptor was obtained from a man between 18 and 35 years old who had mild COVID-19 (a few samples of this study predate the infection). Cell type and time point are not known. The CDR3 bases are TGTGCCAGCAGCCAAGATTTGGCGCGGGGAGGGCGAGAGACCCAGTACTTC. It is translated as CASSQDLARGGRETQYF.